The entry below gives a single TCR beta chain sequence along with its context. V shed 3 bases and J shed 4 bases, with 16 bases lying between them. Germline CDR1 and CDR2: SGHTS and YDEGEE. CDR3 length: 15 residues. This sample was included in a study of blood T cell repertoires in COVID-19. Per the study methods: It was from reference gene primer amplification that nucleated cell counts were estimated. Data came from immunoSEQ multiplex PCR; TCRdb stores just in-frame clones and leaves some out. Clone size and the V and J calls come from that table; the DNA yielded D and trimming. The sample lists approximately 100,000 clones, 84% occurring once.

This rearrangement joins TRBV5-8 to TRBJ1-2; D is possibly TRBD1 (6 bases). Sequencing input: peripheral blood. This clonotype originated in a man in his 60s with acute or convalescent COVID-19. Here the CDR3 DNA reads TGTGCCAGCAGCTCCACATCCTTAGGGGGCTATGGCTACACCTTC. Translation gives CASSSTSLGGYGYTF. Full variable domain (outside the CDR3, taken from reference TRBV5-8 and TRBJ1-2): EAGVTQSPTHLIKTRGQQATLRCSPISGHTSVYWYQQALGLGLQFLLWYDEGEERNRGNFPPRFSGRQFPNYSSELNVNALELEDSALYLCASSSTSLGGYGYTFGSGTRLTVV.